This T cell receptor beta chain was profiled in a study of blood T cell repertoires in COVID-19. Enrollees, about 18 to 100 years old, lived in 20 to 25 US areas. Germline V gives CDR1 SGHRS, CDR2 YFSETQ. CDR3 length: 15 amino acids. Comments on this clone: The junction does not match germline at one end; this may be a read error.

The method was immunoSEQ multiplex PCR; TCRdb's version includes in-frame clones alone and lacks a portion of them. The table lists 250,000 to 300,000 clones, about 80% of them singletons. The sequenced sample was PBMCs or T cells enriched from blood (not recorded which). The receptor was isolated from a man under 40 with acute COVID-19. This sequence joins TRBV5-1 and TRBJ2-3, with D possibly matching TRBD1 (5 bases). The CDR3 reads CASSVTDNPTDTQYF. The CDR3 DNA is TGTGCCAGCAGCGTCACGGACAACCCCACAGATACGCAGTATTTT. The full variable domain, completed using reference TRBV5-1 and TRBJ2-3, is KAGVTQTPRYLIKTRGQQVTLSCSPISGHRSVSWYQQTPGQGLQFLFEYFSETQRNKGNFPGRFSGRQFSNSRSEMNVSTLELGDSALYLCASSVTDNPTDTQYFGPGTRLTVL.